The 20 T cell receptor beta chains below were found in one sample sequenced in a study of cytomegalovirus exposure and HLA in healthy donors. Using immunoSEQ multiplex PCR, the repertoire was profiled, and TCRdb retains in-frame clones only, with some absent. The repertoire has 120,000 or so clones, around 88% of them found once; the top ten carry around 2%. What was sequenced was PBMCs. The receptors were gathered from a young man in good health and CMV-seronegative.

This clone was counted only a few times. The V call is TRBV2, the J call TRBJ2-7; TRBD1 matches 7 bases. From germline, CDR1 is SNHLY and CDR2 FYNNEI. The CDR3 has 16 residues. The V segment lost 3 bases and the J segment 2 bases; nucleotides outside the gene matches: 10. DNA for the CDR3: TGTGCCAGCAGTGACCCACAGGGGATCCCCACCTACGAGCAGTACTTC. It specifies CASSDPQGIPTYEQYF. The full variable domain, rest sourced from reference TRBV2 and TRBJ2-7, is EPEVTQTPSHQVTQMGQEVILRCVPISNHLYFYWYRQILGQKVEFLVSFYNNEISEKSEIFDDQFSVERPDGSNFTLKIRSTKLEDSAMYFCASSDPQGIPTYEQYFGPGTRLTVT.

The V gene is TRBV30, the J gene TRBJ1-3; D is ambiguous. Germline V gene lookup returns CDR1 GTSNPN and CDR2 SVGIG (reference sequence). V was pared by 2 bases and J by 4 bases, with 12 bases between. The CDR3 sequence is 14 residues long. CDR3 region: CAWSPSFGGNTIYF. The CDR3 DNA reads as TGTGCCTGGAGTCCGTCATTCGGGGGAAACACCATATATTTT.

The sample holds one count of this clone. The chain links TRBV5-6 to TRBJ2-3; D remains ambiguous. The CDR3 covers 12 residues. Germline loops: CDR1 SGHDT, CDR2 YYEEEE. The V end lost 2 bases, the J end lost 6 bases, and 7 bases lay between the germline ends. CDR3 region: CASSFVADTQYF. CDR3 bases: TGTGCCAGCAGCTTCGTCGCGGATACGCAGTATTTT.

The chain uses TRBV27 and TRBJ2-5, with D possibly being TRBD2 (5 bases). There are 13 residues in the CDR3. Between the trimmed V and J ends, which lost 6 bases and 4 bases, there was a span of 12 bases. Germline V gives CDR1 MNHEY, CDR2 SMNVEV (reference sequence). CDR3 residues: CASRDAGRETQYF. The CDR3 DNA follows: TGTGCCAGCAGAGACGCGGGTAGAGAGACCCAGTACTTC.

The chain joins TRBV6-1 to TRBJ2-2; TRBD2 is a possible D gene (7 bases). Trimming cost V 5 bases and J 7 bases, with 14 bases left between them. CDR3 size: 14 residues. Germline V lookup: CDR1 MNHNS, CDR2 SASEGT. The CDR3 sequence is CASSSYREGGELFF. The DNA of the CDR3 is TGTGCCAGCAGTTCCTACAGGGAGGGCGGGGAGCTGTTTTTT.

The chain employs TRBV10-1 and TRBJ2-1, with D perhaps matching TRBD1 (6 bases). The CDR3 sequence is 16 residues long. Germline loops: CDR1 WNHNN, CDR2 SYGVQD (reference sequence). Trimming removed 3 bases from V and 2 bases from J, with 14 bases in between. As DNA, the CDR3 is TGCGCCAGCAGTGAAAACAGGGCGTACACCTACAATGAGCAGTTCTTC. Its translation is CASSENRAYTYNEQFF.

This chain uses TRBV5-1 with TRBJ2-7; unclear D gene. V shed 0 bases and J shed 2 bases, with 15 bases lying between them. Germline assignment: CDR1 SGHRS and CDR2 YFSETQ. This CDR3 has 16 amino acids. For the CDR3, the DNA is TGCGCCAGCAGCTTGGCCGGTTCGGGTAAAACCTACGAGCAGTACTTC. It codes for CASSLAGSGKTYEQYF.

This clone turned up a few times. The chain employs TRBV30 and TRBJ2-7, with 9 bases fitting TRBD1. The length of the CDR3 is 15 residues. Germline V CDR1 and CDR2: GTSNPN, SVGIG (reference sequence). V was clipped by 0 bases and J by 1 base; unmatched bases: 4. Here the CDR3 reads CAWSVLGTGSYEQYF. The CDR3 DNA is TGTGCCTGGAGTGTACTCGGGACAGGGTCCTACGAGCAGTACTTC.

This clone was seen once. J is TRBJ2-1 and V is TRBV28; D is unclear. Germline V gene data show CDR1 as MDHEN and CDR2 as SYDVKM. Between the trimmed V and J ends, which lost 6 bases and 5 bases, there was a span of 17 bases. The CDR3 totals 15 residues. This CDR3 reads CASSPSAAANNEQFF. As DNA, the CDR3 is TGTGCCAGCAGCCCGTCCGCGGCGGCCAACAATGAGCAGTTCTTC.

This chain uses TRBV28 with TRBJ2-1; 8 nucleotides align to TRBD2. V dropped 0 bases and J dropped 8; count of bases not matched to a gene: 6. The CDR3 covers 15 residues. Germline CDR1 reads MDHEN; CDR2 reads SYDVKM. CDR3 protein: CASSLWREAADEQFF. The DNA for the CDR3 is TGTGCCAGCAGTTTATGGCGGGAGGCCGCAGATGAGCAGTTCTTC. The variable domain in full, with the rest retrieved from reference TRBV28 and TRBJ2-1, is DVKVTQSSRYLVKRTGEKVFLECVQDMDHENMFWYRQDPGLGLRLIYFSYDVKMKEKGDIPEGYSVSREKKERFSLILESASTNQTSMYLCASSLWREAADEQFFGPGTRLTVL.

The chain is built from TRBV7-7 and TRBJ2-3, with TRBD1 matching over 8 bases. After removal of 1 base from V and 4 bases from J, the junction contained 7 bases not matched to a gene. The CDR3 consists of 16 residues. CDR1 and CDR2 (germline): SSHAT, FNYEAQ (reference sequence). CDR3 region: CASSLGTGLYSDTQYF. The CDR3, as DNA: TGTGCCAGCAGCTTAGGGACAGGGTTGTATTCAGATACGCAGTATTTT.

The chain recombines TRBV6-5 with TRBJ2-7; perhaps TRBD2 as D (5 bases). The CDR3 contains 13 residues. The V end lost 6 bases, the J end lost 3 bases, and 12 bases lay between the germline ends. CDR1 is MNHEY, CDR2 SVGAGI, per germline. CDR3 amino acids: CASRTTANYEQYF. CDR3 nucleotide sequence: TGTGCCAGCAGGACTACCGCCAACTACGAGCAGTACTTC.

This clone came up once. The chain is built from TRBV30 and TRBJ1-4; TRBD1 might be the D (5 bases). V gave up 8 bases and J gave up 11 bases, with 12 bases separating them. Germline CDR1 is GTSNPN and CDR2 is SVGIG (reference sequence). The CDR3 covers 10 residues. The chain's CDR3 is CAADKDKLFF. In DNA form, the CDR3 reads TGTGCCGCGGACAAAGACAAACTGTTTTTT.

In nucleotides, the CDR3 is TGTGCCAGCAGCGTAGTCCCCGGGAGCTCCTACAATGAGCAGTTCTTC. This codes for CASSVVPGSSYNEQFF. The chain carries TRBV9 and TRBJ2-1; TRBD2 is a possible D gene (6 bases). CDR3 size: 16 residues. Per the germline V gene, CDR1 is SGDLS and CDR2 is YYNGEE. The V end was cut by 0 bases, the J end by 0 bases, with 10 bases between.

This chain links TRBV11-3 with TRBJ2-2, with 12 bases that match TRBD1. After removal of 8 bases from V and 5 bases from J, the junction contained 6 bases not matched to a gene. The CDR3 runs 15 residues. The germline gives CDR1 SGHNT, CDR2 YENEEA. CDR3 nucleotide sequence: TGTGCCAGCCGGGACAGGGGGCACGTTACCGGGGAGCTGTTTTTT. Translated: CASRDRGHVTGELFF.

In DNA, the CDR3 is TGTGCCAGCAGCTTTGGGGCCAGCAACACTGAAGCTTTCTTT. It yields the protein CASSFGASNTEAFF. The chain is built from TRBV7-2 and TRBJ1-1; weak D call: TRBD1 (5 bases). This CDR3 is built from 14 residues. V lost 3 bases, J lost 2 bases, and 10 bases lay in between. Germline CDR1 and CDR2: SGHTA and FQGNSA.

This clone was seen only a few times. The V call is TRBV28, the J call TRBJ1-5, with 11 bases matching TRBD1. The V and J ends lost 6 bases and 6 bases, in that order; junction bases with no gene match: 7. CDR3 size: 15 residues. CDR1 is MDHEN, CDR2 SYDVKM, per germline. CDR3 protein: CASSTAGQGVQPQHF. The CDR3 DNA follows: TGTGCCAGCAGCACGGCGGGACAGGGGGTTCAGCCCCAGCATTTT.

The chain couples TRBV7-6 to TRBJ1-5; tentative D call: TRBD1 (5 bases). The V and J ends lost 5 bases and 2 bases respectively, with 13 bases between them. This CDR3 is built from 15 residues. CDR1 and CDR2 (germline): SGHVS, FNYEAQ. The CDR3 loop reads CASSRTTEGNQPQHF. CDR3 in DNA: TGTGCCAGCAGCCGGACGACAGAGGGCAATCAGCCCCAGCATTTT.

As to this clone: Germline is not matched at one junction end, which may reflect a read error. This CDR3 reads CASSFSTGMNSEAFF. The DNA of the CDR3 is TGTGCCAGCAGCTTTTCGACAGGGATGAACAGTGAAGCTTTCTTT. The rearrangement links TRBV5-6 to TRBJ1-1, with 7 positions matching TRBD1. The CDR3 has 15 amino acids. Germline CDR1 and CDR2: SGHDT and YYEEEE.

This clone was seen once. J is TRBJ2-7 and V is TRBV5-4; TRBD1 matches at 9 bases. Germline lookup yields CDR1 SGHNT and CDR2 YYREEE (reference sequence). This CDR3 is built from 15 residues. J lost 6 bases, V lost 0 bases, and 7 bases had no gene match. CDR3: CASSLADYRGREQYF. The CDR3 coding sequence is TGTGCCAGCAGCTTGGCCGACTACAGGGGGCGCGAGCAGTACTTC.